This note documents a single TCR beta chain sequence. The read falls 3 residues short of the CDR3 end, and the missing part is taken from the germline J gene. The data stem from a study of T cells in women clearing cervical HPV infection. The trim removed 6 bases at V and 7 bases at J, leaving 4 bases unmatched. The CDR3 sequence is 13 residues long. Germline V gene sequence: CDR1 SGHTA, CDR2 FQGNSA. Genomic DNA, averaging approximately 1,200 ng per sample, yielded TCR beta CDR3 via immunoSEQ. Assay: immunoSEQ multiplex PCR; the TCRdb copy retains only in-frame clones and omits some. Its listing shows more than 45,000 clones.

This receptor was obtained from a woman aged 18 to 75 with a cervical HPV16 infection that either progressed to CIN3+ or cleared (not recorded which). V gene TRBV7-2 combines with J gene TRBJ2-2; 8 positions match TRBD1. Sequencing used blood buffy coat. The part of the CDR3 DNA that was read is TGTGCCAGCAGGGACAGGGTGATCGGGGAG. This sequence encodes CASRDRVIGE. The full CDR3 is CASRDRVIGELFF.